Included here is one T cell receptor (beta chain) sequence, with context. Its antigen is unknown. No per-base quality is available; no much larger clone lies one base away. CD8 naive samples were obtained by positive selection for CCR7 among CD45RO-negative cells, yielding a CD45RA+CCR7+ population from which TemRA cells were excluded. The donors were healthy, HIV-negative adults who had no recently reported acute infections or vaccinations. All donors were Caucasian adults living in Nashville, Tennessee, USA. Blood was obtained by leukapheresis, after which PBMCs were separated by Ficoll-Histopaque density gradient centrifugation and cryopreserved in liquid nitrogen vapor phase. Analytical flow cytometry was used to check the purity and quantity of each magnetically sorted T cell population. Genomic DNA was isolated from each sorted fraction and quantified by UV absorbance on a Nanodrop 2000c. TCR CDR3 regions were amplified from genomic DNA by multiplex PCR using the deep immunoSEQ assay. Genomic DNA extracted from each cell subset was distributed evenly over all wells of several immunoSEQ 96-well plates, and each plate served as one replicate. For sorted subsets, around 200 ng genomic DNA, equal to about 30,000 T cell genomes, was loaded into each replicate PCR. Purified libraries were quantified with a Qubit 3.0 fluorometer, sized on a Bioanalyzer 2100, and re-quantified with the KAPA Library Quantification kit. A separate single-read 150-cycle Illumina NextSeq 550 flow cell was used to sequence each immunoSEQ 96-well plate. For the original study's pipeline: Because the immunoSEQ output included only junctional sequences and no quality scores, the filtering could not be the same as the filtering used for full-length reads. To assign V/J genes and CDR3, sequences were annotated using PyIR, a Python wrapper for IgBLAST v1.9, with IMGT germline references. Any read was removed if the V/J assignment was weak (E-value above 1e-6), the CDR3 was missing, or the read contained stop codons, out-of-frame junctions, or ambiguous translated residues. V3J clonotypes were defined as sequences sharing the same inferred V gene, J gene, and CDR3 amino acid sequence. The percentage overlap between two repertoires was calculated by dividing the number of shared unique clonotypes by the size of the smaller repertoire. Repertoire richness was assessed with RTK rarefaction, the Chao1 estimator, and Recon v2.1 estimates of unobserved clonotypes. Generation probabilities for all TCRbeta clonotypes obtained by the gDNA method from several donors were computed using OLGA. As stored in TCRdb, this immuneACCESS dataset retains in-frame rearrangements with V and J assigned. A fraction of the clones does not appear; measured against another copy, unresolved V genes explain less than half of the discrepancy, and the remainder lacks a known reason. D and trimming were read from the DNA, whereas the V and J calls and clone size are those reported in that table. For this sample there are about 590,000 clones; roughly 96% appear just once. Of the sample, over 0.09% is held by the ten largest clones.

The sample originates from a study of shared clonotypes between healthy human individuals (dated by TCRdb to 2020 to 2022). As for the study more broadly: The cohort comprised a couple of women and a few men aged 18 to 49 years. To estimate repertoire size and how much clonotypes are shared between individuals, the study performed deep sequencing of blood TCR repertoires from five healthy adults. For each donor, CD4 naive and CD4 memory were each run on three plates, CD8 naive on two plates, and CD8 memory on one plate. Different laboratories and diverse techniques were used to prepare libraries and sequence TCR repertoires, to increase sequencing depth and limit assay-specific biases. Each donor's leukapheresis produced roughly between roughly 0.85 and 10 billion PBMCs. General findings and caveats noted by the study authors: Based on pairwise subsampling, the degree of clonotype sharing among donors was expected to be affected by sequencing depth. The small number of donors limited the genetic and exposure-history diversity represented. When a few donors were compared, the shared fraction of clonotypes was 5% to 6.5% for naive CD4, more than 3% for naive CD8, 2.3% for memory CD4, and 0.35% to 0.4% for memory CD8. Incomplete sequencing was indicated by rarefaction of sorted-subset datasets, despite the large sequencing depth. Sampling was restricted to blood, and TCR repertoires in tissue are likely to differ from TCR repertoires in blood. Larger estimated clonotype richness was generally found for naive subsets than for memory subsets. Higher generation probabilities were observed for clonotypes shared by all four sorted-subset donors than for non-shared clonotypes.

The sequence came from a woman in her 30s in good health. Sequencing input: naive CD8+ T cells sorted from blood. What this sample's cell subset or site label stands for: CD45RA+CCR7+.

The base sequence is TGTGCCAGCAGCTGGACTAGCGGGAGTTACGAGCAGTACTTC. This sequence encodes CASSWTSGSYEQYF. Recombination linked TRBV6-1 to TRBJ2-7; TRBD2 aligns with 13 central bases. The germline V gene sets CDR1 to MNHNS and CDR2 to SASEGT. Germline trimming: 6 bases from V, 4 bases from J; junction bases outside gene matches: 3. The cysteine opens and the phenylalanine closes a CDR3 of 14 amino acids. The retained sequence is limited to the CDR3, 42 bases, with the frame set at the first base.